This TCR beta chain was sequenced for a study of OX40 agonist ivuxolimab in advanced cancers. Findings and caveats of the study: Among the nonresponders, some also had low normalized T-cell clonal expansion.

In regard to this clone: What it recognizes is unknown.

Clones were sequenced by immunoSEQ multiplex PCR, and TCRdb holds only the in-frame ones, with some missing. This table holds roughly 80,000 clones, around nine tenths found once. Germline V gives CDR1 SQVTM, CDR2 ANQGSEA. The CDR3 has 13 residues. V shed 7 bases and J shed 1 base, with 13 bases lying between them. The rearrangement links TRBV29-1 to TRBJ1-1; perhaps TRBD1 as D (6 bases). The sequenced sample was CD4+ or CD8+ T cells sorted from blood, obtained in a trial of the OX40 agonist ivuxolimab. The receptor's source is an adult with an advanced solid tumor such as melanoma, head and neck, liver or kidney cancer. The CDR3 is CSGSTGRNTEAFF. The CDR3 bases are TGCAGCGGTTCTACAGGGAGGAACACTGAAGCTTTCTTT.